This T cell receptor beta chain comes out of a study of metastatic and nonmetastatic thyroid tumors. This clone is medium-sized by share. Not a single patient had been given any form of treatment at any point before undergoing thyroid surgery. MiXCR re-clonotyped the PCR reads for TCRdb. The top ten clones hold approximately 24% of a sample with approximately 6,000 clones, around a third of them seen once. The sequencing input was adjacent normal tissue. The TCR sequence derives from a male donor with papillary thyroid cancer or a benign thyroid nodule (not recorded which). Some clones in this sample may be carry-over from other donors' samples.

CDR3 protein: CASSYPGGNEQYF. The CDR3, as DNA: TGTGCCAGCAGCTACCCCGGGGGGAACGAGCAGTACTTC. V and J are TRBV7-9 and TRBJ2-7; 7 positions match TRBD2. The CDR3 has 13 residues. With V trimmed by 4 bases and J by 5 bases, 5 bases remained unmatched. The germline V gene encodes CDR1 SEHNR and CDR2 FQNEAQ (reference sequence).